Below, 27 T cell receptor beta chains from the same sample are listed, as sequenced in a study of OX40 agonist ivuxolimab in advanced cancers. TCRdb's table, derived via immunoSEQ multiplex PCR, lists solely in-frame clones and lacks some. In the table there are 70,000 to 95,000 clones, approximately 91% of which are singletons. The source was CD4+ or CD8+ T cells sorted from blood, collected in a trial of the OX40 agonist ivuxolimab. All receptors derive from an adult with an advanced solid tumor such as melanoma, head and neck, liver or kidney cancer.

V usage is TRBV4-2 and J usage is TRBJ2-6; TRBD1 might be the D (5 bases). The germline gives CDR1 LGHNA, CDR2 YNFKEQ. The CDR3 runs 17 residues. V was shortened by 1 base and J by 4 bases, with 14 bases between the two germline ends. The CDR3 here is CASSQGIRGRGANVLTF. The CDR3 DNA follows: TGTGCCAGCAGCCAAGGCATAAGGGGTCGGGGGGCCAACGTCCTGACTTTC.

The CDR3 coding sequence is TGCAGCGTTGTGGGACTAGAGAACTACAATGAGCAGTTCTTC. Translation gives CSVVGLENYNEQFF. The gene calls are TRBV29-1 and TRBJ2-1, with 8 positions matching TRBD2. V gave up 4 bases and J gave up 3 bases; unmatched junction bases: 5. Per the germline V gene, CDR1 is SQVTM and CDR2 is ANQGSEA. The CDR3 has 14 residues.

This clone appeared a few times. The chain uses TRBV18 and TRBJ1-5; no clear D gene. In germline, CDR1 is KGHSH, CDR2 LQKENI. Trimming cost V 5 bases and J 5 bases, with 13 bases left between them. CDR3 length equals 14 residues. CDR3 coding DNA: TGTGCCAGCTCATCCGACGCGTATTATCAGCCCCAGCATTTT. It translates to CASSSDAYYQPQHF.

This clone was counted between two and nine times. V and J are TRBV11-3 and TRBJ1-3; D remains unclear. This CDR3 spans 13 amino acids. The germline gives CDR1 SGHNT, CDR2 YENEEA. The ends were cut back, 5 bases at V and 4 bases at J, with 9 bases in the middle. CDR3 residues: CASSIDNGNTIYF. In DNA form, the CDR3 reads TGTGCCAGCAGCATCGACAACGGAAACACCATATATTTT.

The chain has TRBV2 and TRBJ1-3; D gene unclear. CDR3 length equals 12 residues. The germline V and J ends were trimmed by 7 bases and 4 bases, with 8 bases remaining between them. In germline, CDR1 is SNHLY, CDR2 FYNNEI. CDR3 nucleotide sequence: TGTGCCAGCACAAGTCTCGGAAACACCATATATTTT. This sequence encodes CASTSLGNTIYF. Using reference TRBV2 and TRBJ1-3 for the parts outside the CDR3, the full variable domain is EPEVTQTPSHQVTQMGQEVILRCVPISNHLYFYWYRQILGQKVEFLVSFYNNEISEKSEIFDDQFSVERPDGSNFTLKIRSTKLEDSAMYFCASTSLGNTIYFGEGSWLTVV.

The chain uses TRBV12-5 and TRBJ2-5; TRBD2 agrees at 10 bases. Germline loops: CDR1 LGHNT, CDR2 FRNRAP. V shed 5 bases, J shed 4 bases, and the junction held 1 base outside the gene matches. CDR3 size: 13 residues. CDR3 coding DNA: TGTGCTAGTGGTCCTAGCGGGAGAGAGACCCAGTACTTC. It encodes CASGPSGRETQYF. The entire variable domain, with the rest obtained from reference TRBV12-5 and TRBJ2-5, is as follows: DARVTQTPRHKVTEMGQEVTMRCQPILGHNTVFWYRQTMMQGLELLAYFRNRAPLDDSGMPKDRFSAEMPDATLATLKIQPSEPRDSAVYFCASGPSGRETQYFGPGTRLLVL.

DNA for the CDR3: TGTGCCAGCTCACCCCTGTCGGGGGACGAGACCCAGTACTTC. Translation: CASSPLSGDETQYF. This chain joins TRBV18 and TRBJ2-5; tentative D call: TRBD2 (6 bases). The CDR3 has 14 residues. Deletions cut 3 bases from V and 5 bases from J, with 13 bases between. CDR1 and CDR2 (germline): KGHSH, LQKENI.

The V and J genes are TRBV6-5 and TRBJ2-7; D possibly corresponds to TRBD1 (6 bases). The CDR3 length is 11 residues. V lost 6 bases, J lost 4 bases, and 7 bases lay in between. Germline lookup yields CDR1 MNHEY and CDR2 SVGAGI. CDR3 residues: CASSRGYEQYF. The DNA for the CDR3 is TGTGCCAGCAGCAGGGGTTACGAGCAGTACTTC.

The genes are TRBV2 and TRBJ1-3; unclear D gene. Germline assignment: CDR1 SNHLY and CDR2 FYNNEI. The germline V and J ends were trimmed by 7 bases and 1 base, with 8 bases remaining between them. This CDR3 has 13 amino acids. Here the CDR3 DNA reads TGTGCCAGCACGGAGGGATCTGGAAACACCATATATTTT. It is translated as CASTEGSGNTIYF.

The chain couples TRBV5-8 to TRBJ1-5; unclear D gene. This CDR3 contains 13 residues. V was pared by 4 bases and J by 4 bases, with 9 bases between. Germline CDR1 is SGHTS and CDR2 is YDEGEE. Written as DNA, the CDR3 is TGTGCCAGCAGCCAACCGCCAAATCAGCCCCAGCATTTT. This translates into CASSQPPNQPQHF.

The V call is TRBV28, the J call TRBJ2-7; D not certain. Trimming stripped 6 bases from V and 2 bases from J, with 17 bases between. Germline loops: CDR1 MDHEN, CDR2 SYDVKM. The CDR3 covers 15 residues. The CDR3 DNA follows: TGTGCCAGCAGGCCGCCCGTGCAAGTGGCCTACGAGCAGTACTTC. It is translated as CASRPPVQVAYEQYF.

The chain is built from TRBV12-5 and TRBJ2-1; TRBD2 agrees at 13 bases. V was pared by 3 bases and J by 7 bases, with 3 bases of the junction left unmatched. CDR1 is LGHNT and CDR2 is FRNRAP in the germline V gene. The CDR3 consists of 15 residues. The CDR3 is CASGLGLAGANEQFF. DNA of the CDR3: TGTGCTAGTGGTTTAGGACTAGCGGGAGCGAATGAGCAGTTCTTC. The complete variable domain, with remaining parts taken from reference TRBV12-5 and TRBJ2-1, reads DARVTQTPRHKVTEMGQEVTMRCQPILGHNTVFWYRQTMMQGLELLAYFRNRAPLDDSGMPKDRFSAEMPDATLATLKIQPSEPRDSAVYFCASGLGLAGANEQFFGPGTRLTVL.

The chain combines TRBV7-2 with TRBJ2-1; D remains ambiguous. V lost 2 bases and J lost 6, with 5 bases in between. The CDR3 has 12 residues. Germline V gene lookup returns CDR1 SGHTA and CDR2 FQGNSA. CDR3 nucleotides: TGTGCCAGCAGCTTAAACAGCAATGAGCAGTTCTTC. It specifies CASSLNSNEQFF.

The genes are TRBV6-5 and TRBJ2-7; tentatively, D is TRBD2 (6 bases). The germline V and J ends were trimmed by 4 bases and 1 base, with 11 bases remaining between them. Germline V gives CDR1 MNHEY, CDR2 SVGAGI. This CDR3 is 14 amino acids long. The CDR3 DNA follows: TGTGCCAGCAGTTGGAGGGGCAGGTCCTACGAGCAGTACTTC. It translates to CASSWRGRSYEQYF.

The chain links TRBV18 to TRBJ2-7; a possible D gene is TRBD2 (5 bases). The germline V gene has CDR1 KGHSH and CDR2 LQKENI. V was trimmed by 5 bases and J by 8 bases, leaving 13 bases between them. This CDR3 spans 12 amino acids. As DNA, the CDR3 is TGTGCCAGCTCATCATCAGACTATCAGCAGTACTTC. It is translated as CASSSSDYQQYF.

V is TRBV11-2 and J is TRBJ2-2; possibly TRBD2 for D (6 bases). The length of the CDR3 is 15 residues. Trimming removed 2 bases from V and 1 base from J, with 8 bases in between. CDR1 is SGHAT, CDR2 FQNNGV, per germline. CDR3 in amino acids: CASSLISGNTGELFF. The DNA of the CDR3 is TGTGCCAGCAGCTTAATTAGCGGGAACACCGGGGAGCTGTTTTTT.

The rearrangement uses TRBV10-3 and TRBJ2-3, with D hard to call. The CDR3 is 17 residues long. Trimming removed 4 bases at V and 0 bases at J, with 17 bases between. The germline V gene encodes CDR1 ENHRY and CDR2 SYGVKD. The CDR3 loop reads CAISGPGTDGSTDTQYF. The CDR3 DNA is TGTGCCATCAGTGGCCCAGGAACAGATGGGAGCACAGATACGCAGTATTTT.

The rearrangement uses TRBV28 and TRBJ1-2; 7 bases align to TRBD1. CDR1 and CDR2 from the germline V gene are MDHEN and SYDVKM. The length of the CDR3 is 15 residues. Trimming removed 8 bases from V and 1 base from J; junction bases left unmatched: 10. CDR3 sequence (DNA): TGTGCCAGCTTAACCGGGACAGATGTTAACTATGGCTACACCTTC. Protein sequence: CASLTGTDVNYGYTF.

The rearrangement links TRBV18 to TRBJ2-5, with 7 bases matching TRBD2. In germline, CDR1 is KGHSH, CDR2 LQKENI. V was pared by 3 bases and J by 2 bases, with 6 bases of the junction left unmatched. The CDR3 extends over 15 amino acids. The CDR3 protein is CASSPAGRAQETQYF. CDR3 nucleotides: TGTGCCAGCTCACCGGCTGGGAGGGCTCAAGAGACCCAGTACTTC.

The rearrangement links TRBV5-1 to TRBJ1-4; D gene uncertain. Trimming cost V 4 bases and J 8 bases, with 12 bases left between them. Germline V gives CDR1 SGHRS, CDR2 YFSETQ. The CDR3 has 13 residues. CDR3 nucleotide sequence: TGCGCCAGCAGCCGCGGACCCACCGAAAAACTGTTTTTT. Translation: CASSRGPTEKLFF.

CDR3 DNA: TGTGCCAGCAGCGAAGCCGGACAGAAGGGAGATGGCTACACCTTC. Translating gives CASSEAGQKGDGYTF. This sequence joins TRBV9 and TRBJ1-2, with D perhaps matching TRBD1 (6 bases). V was pared by 3 bases and J by 6 bases, with 18 bases between. The CDR3 is 15 amino acids. In germline, CDR1 is SGDLS, CDR2 YYNGEE.

The chain is built from TRBV6-5 and TRBJ1-6, with D possibly being TRBD1 (5 bases). The ends were cut back, 6 bases at V and 10 bases at J, with 19 bases in the middle. Looked up from germline, CDR1 is MNHEY and CDR2 is SVGAGI. The CDR3 contains 15 residues. The CDR3 DNA follows: TGTGCCAGCAGGACCTCCGGGACTCCTGAATCACCCCTCCACTTT. Protein sequence: CASRTSGTPESPLHF.

The chain carries TRBV20-1 and TRBJ2-7, with TRBD2 matching over 7 bases. CDR3 size: 11 residues. Trimming cost V 4 bases and J 5 bases; bases outside gene matches: 2. CDR1 and CDR2 (germline): DFQATT, SNEGSKA (reference sequence). In DNA form, the CDR3 reads TGCAGTGCTACAGGGAGGGACGAGCAGTACTTC. Translation gives CSATGRDEQYF.

This rearrangement joins TRBV19 to TRBJ2-5; 7 bases are shared with TRBD1. The CDR3 is 12 residues long. Trimming removed 8 bases from V and 5 bases from J; junction bases left unmatched: 5. CDR1 is LNHDA, CDR2 SQIVND, per germline (reference sequence). The CDR3 region is CASGTVRETQYF. The CDR3 region has the DNA TGTGCCAGTGGGACAGTTCGGGAGACCCAGTACTTC.

This chain joins TRBV5-1 and TRBJ1-2; 7 bases align to TRBD1. CDR1 and CDR2 from the germline V gene are SGHRS and YFSETQ. CDR3 length: 16 residues. The V and J ends lost 3 bases and 4 bases, in that order; junction bases with no gene match: 12. The CDR3 DNA reads TGCGCCAGCAGCTCCCAAGGGGGGGCAGGGGGCTATGGCTACACCTTC. The encoded protein is CASSSQGGAGGYGYTF.

The chain is built from TRBV5-4 and TRBJ1-1; D is undetermined. This CDR3 comprises 16 residues. Germline lookup yields CDR1 SGHNT and CDR2 YYREEE (reference sequence). V shed 4 bases and J shed 2 bases, with 18 bases lying between them. The CDR3 nucleotides are TGTGCCAGCAGCCAAGCGGGTTTTCGAGGCAACACTGAAGCTTTCTTT. Translation: CASSQAGFRGNTEAFF.

The chain employs TRBV5-4 and TRBJ1-3; D not resolved. The ends were cut back, 0 bases at V and 0 bases at J, with 7 bases in the middle. This CDR3 contains 15 residues. CDR1 and CDR2 (germline): SGHNT, YYREEE (reference sequence). CDR3 sequence (DNA): TGTGCCAGCAGCTTGGGGGGAAACTCTGGAAACACCATATATTTT. This encodes CASSLGGNSGNTIYF.